This TCR beta chain emerged from a study of post-analysis software for immune sequencing data. Whole-study results and caveats: Included in a set of about 5 TRBV segments more frequent in patients than controls were TRBV5-6, TRBV5-1 and TRBV20-1.

The CDR3 spans 14 residues. From germline, CDR1 is KGHDR and CDR2 SFDVKD. The V end was cut by 4 bases, the J end by 5 bases, with 13 bases between. This clonotype appeared many times. Its antigen is not identified. Every TCR beta cDNA library bore unique molecular identifiers. TCRdb itself ran the PCR reads through MiXCR, one entry per CDR3 protein. This table has about 170,000 distinct CDR3 sequences, roughly 31% appearing once. The receptor's source is a girl aged 10 to 17 with multiple sclerosis. Sample: blood. The chain uses TRBV24-1 and TRBJ1-2; D is unclear. DNA for the CDR3: TGTGCCACCAGTGAATCCCACTTAGATTATGGCTACACCTTC. This codes for CATSESHLDYGYTF.